The rows below give T cell receptor beta chains drawn from one sample of a study of cytomegalovirus exposure and HLA in healthy donors. The data were produced by immunoSEQ multiplex PCR, yet TCRdb's version contains in-frame clones alone and is incomplete. Counted here are fewer than 200,000 clones, around 80% occurring once; the ten biggest clones make up 0.7% to 0.8%. Material: PBMCs. These receptor sequences come from a female donor in good health and CMV-seronegative. Each CDR3 is given with its conserved first and last residue. A D gene is named only where the DNA matches it firmly. The size of a clone is reported for some rows only, either as once, few or many, or as a class for expanded clones.

TRBV2	TRBD1	.	13	TRBJ1-2	TGTGCCAGCAGTCGACAGGGGGCGGATGGCTACACCTTC	CASSRQGADGYTF
TRBV2	TRBD1	once	16	TRBJ2-2	TGTGCCAGCAGCTTAACGCGGACAGGGGGGTCCGGGGAGCTGTTTTTT	CASSLTRTGGSGELFF
TRBV28	.	.	18	TRBJ1-1	TGTGCCAGCAGTTACGTCGGCCCCCGGGGCAGGGGGAACACTGAAGCTTTCTTT	CASSYVGPRGRGNTEAFF
TRBV11-2	TRBD1	.	17	TRBJ2-6	TGTGCCAGCAGCTCCCTTAACAGGGGACCTGGGGCCAACGTCCTGACTTTC	CASSSLNRGPGANVLTF
TRBV9	.	.	20	TRBJ2-3	TGTGCCAGCAGCGTAACGGGGGCGGGGGCTGCTGTACCTAGCACAGATACGCAGTATTTT	CASSVTGAGAAVPSTDTQYF
TRBV4-2	TRBD2	.	16	TRBJ2-3	TGTGCCAGCAGCCGAGAGACTAGCGGGGGAACAGATACGCAGTATTTT	CASSRETSGGTDTQYF
TRBV28	TRBD2	few	15	TRBJ2-2	TGTGCCATAAAACCCGGGGGGGAGGACACCGGGGAGCTGTTTTTT	CAIKPGGEDTGELFF
TRBV5-8	.	.	13	TRBJ2-7	TGTGCCAGCAGCTCGGGGGGACACTACGAGCAGTACTTC	CASSSGGHYEQYF
TRBV5-4	.	.	15	TRBJ2-3	TGTGCCAGCAGCCCCGTTATATCTAGCACAGATACGCAGTATTTT	CASSPVISSTDTQYF
TRBV7-9	TRBD1	.	16	TRBJ1-3	TGTGCCAGCAGCTTAAGGGGGCATCCCTCTGGAAACACCATATATTTT	CASSLRGHPSGNTIYF
TRBV25-1	TRBD2	.	12	TRBJ2-1	TGTGCCAGCAGTAGCGGGGGGGGATTGAGGTTCTTC	CASSSGGGLRFF
TRBV15	TRBD2	few	16	TRBJ2-3	TGTGCCACCAGCGGACTAGCGGGAGGGCCCATGGATACGCAGTATTTT	CATSGLAGGPMDTQYF
TRBV11-2	TRBD2	few	19	TRBJ2-7	TGTGCCAGCCCGCCCATAGCACAGGGACAGCTAGCGGGAGTTTACGAGCAGTACTTC	CASPPIAQGQLAGVYEQYF
TRBV5-4	.	.	14	TRBJ1-6	TGTGCCAGCAGCTTGCAGGGTCCCAATTCACCCCTCCACTTT	CASSLQGPNSPLHF
TRBV5-6	TRBD1	.	15	TRBJ1-1	TGTGCCAGCAGCACAATTGGGACAGGGAAGGATGAAGCTTTCTTT	CASSTIGTGKDEAFF
TRBV2	TRBD2	.	16	TRBJ2-7	TGTGCCAGCAGTGACCAGGGGACTAGAGCCTCCTACGAGCAGTACTTC	CASSDQGTRASYEQYF
TRBV7-2	.	few	12	TRBJ1-1	TGTGCCAGCAGCGTCATGGGACAATCGGCTTTCTTT	CASSVMGQSAFF
TRBV6-7	TRBD1	.	17	TRBJ2-7	TGTGCCAGCAGATTACTAATTGCAGGACAGGGGTGGGACGAGCAGTACTTC	CASRLLIAGQGWDEQYF